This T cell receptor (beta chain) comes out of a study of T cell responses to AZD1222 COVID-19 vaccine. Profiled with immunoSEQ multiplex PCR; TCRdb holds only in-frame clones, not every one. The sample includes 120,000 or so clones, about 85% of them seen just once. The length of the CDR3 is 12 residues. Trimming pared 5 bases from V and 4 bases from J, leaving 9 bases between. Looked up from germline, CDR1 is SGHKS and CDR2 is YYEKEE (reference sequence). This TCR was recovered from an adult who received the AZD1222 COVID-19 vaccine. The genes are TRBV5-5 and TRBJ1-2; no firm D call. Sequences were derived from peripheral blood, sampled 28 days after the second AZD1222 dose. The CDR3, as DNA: TGTGCCAGCAGTTCAACAGTCTATGGCTACACCTTC. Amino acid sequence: CASSSTVYGYTF.